This T cell receptor (beta chain) was identified during a study of identical twins. Each CDR3 protein is one row after TCRdb ran MiXCR on the 5' RACE reads. The sample has fewer than 900,000 distinct CDR3 sequences, 21% seen once. This clonotype was recorded only once. Trimming removed 5 bases at V and 5 bases at J, with 10 bases between. Germline V gene data show CDR1 as SGHTA and CDR2 as FQGTGA. The CDR3 is made up of 13 amino acids. The sample also formed part of further work on T cells expressing NK-cell markers. That study reports: The CD3+CD56-NKG2C+ fraction of several donors was likewise dominated by these clonotypes.

This TCR derives from a woman younger than 35 in good health. The V gene is TRBV7-3, the J gene TRBJ2-1, with D uncertain. The sequencing input was PBMCs. DNA of the CDR3: TGTGCCAGCAGCAGAAATCGGGACAATGAGCAGTTCTTC. This sequence encodes CASSRNRDNEQFF.